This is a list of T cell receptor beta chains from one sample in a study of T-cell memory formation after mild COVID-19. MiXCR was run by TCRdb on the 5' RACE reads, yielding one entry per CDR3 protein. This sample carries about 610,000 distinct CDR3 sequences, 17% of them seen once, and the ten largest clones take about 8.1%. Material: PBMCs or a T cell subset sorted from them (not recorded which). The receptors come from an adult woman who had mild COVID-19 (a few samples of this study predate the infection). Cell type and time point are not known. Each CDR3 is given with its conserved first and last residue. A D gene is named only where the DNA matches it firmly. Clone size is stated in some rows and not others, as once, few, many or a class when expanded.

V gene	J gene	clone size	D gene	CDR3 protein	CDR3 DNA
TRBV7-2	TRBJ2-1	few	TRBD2	CASRPLLLAGVLNEQFF	TGTGCCAGCAGACCCCTACTGCTAGCGGGAGTTCTAAATGAGCAGTTCTTC
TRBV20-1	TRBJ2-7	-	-	CSAGDPNYEQYF	TGCAGTGCCGGGGACCCAAACTACGAGCAGTACTTC
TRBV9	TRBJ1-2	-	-	CASSAGTTSYTF	TGTGCCAGCAGCGCCGGGACGACGAGCTACACCTTC
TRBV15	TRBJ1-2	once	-	CATSGLGQLGRAGGYTF	TGTGCCACCAGCGGACTCGGACAGCTCGGCCGGGCGGGAGGCTACACCTTC
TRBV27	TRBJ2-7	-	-	CASSKGLTYEQYF	TGTGCCAGCAGTAAGGGACTTACCTACGAGCAGTACTTC
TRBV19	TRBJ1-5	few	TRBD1	CASSPGTGRINQPQHF	TGTGCCAGTAGTCCGGGGACAGGGCGCATCAATCAGCCCCAGCATTTT
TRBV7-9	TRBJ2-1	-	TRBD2	CASSSLAGGGEQFF	TGTGCCAGCAGCTCTCTAGCGGGAGGGGGTGAGCAGTTCTTC
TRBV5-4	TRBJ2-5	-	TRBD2	CASSPAGTSVGTQYF	TGTGCCAGCAGCCCTGCGGGGACTAGCGTGGGGACCCAGTACTTC
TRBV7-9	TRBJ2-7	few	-	CASSFIWDEQYF	TGTGCCAGCAGCTTCATCTGGGACGAGCAGTACTTC
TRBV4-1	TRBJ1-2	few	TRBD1	CASSQQTGAGTYGYTF	TGCGCCAGCAGCCAACAGACAGGGGCTGGGACCTATGGCTACACCTTC
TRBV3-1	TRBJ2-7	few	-	CASSRMTSGGYEQYF	TGTGCCAGCAGTCGAATGACTAGTGGAGGCTACGAGCAGTACTTC
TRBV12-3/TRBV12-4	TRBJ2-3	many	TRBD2	CASRRGSGGPWTDTQYF	TGTGCCAGCAGGAGGGGTAGCGGGGGGCCTTGGACAGATACGCAGTATTTT
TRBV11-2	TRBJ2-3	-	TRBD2	CASSLDPGTSGVTQYF	TGTGCCAGCAGCTTAGACCCCGGGACTAGCGGGGTTACGCAGTATTTT